Each of the 4 T cell receptor beta chains below was sequenced from the same sample in a study of blood T cell repertoires in COVID-19. Libraries were prepared by immunoSEQ multiplex PCR; TCRdb keeps only in-frame clonotypes and omits some of them. The sample has roughly 200,000 clones, around 85% seen once. Sequences were obtained from PBMCs or T cells enriched from blood (not recorded which). These receptors originate from a middle-aged woman with acute COVID-19.

This clone was picked up one time. The rearrangement links TRBV9 to TRBJ2-3, with 8 bases fitting TRBD2. Germline trimming cut 4 bases from V and 2 bases from J; bases unmatched to any gene: 6. CDR1 is SGDLS, CDR2 YYNGEE, per germline. The CDR3 runs 15 residues. CDR3 sequence: CASSPGRGNTDTQYF. The CDR3 DNA is TGTGCCAGCAGCCCCGGGAGGGGAAACACAGATACGCAGTATTTT.

The rearrangement joins TRBV28 to TRBJ1-4; D gene unclear. From germline, CDR1 is MDHEN and CDR2 SYDVKM. Trimming cost V 3 bases and J 6 bases, with 11 bases left between them. The CDR3 has 14 residues. The CDR3 loop reads CASSLVSYDEKLFF. CDR3 bases: TGTGCCAGCAGTTTGGTTAGTTATGATGAAAAACTGTTTTTT.

V is TRBV7-2 and J is TRBJ2-7; 13 bases line up with TRBD2. Germline trimming cut 5 bases from V and 5 bases from J; bases unmatched to any gene: 6. Germline CDR1 SGHTA, CDR2 FQGNSA. This CDR3 has 15 amino acids. The CDR3 nucleotides are TGTGCCAGCAGCAGGACTAGCGGGAGATTGAACGAGCAGTACTTC. Its translation is CASSRTSGRLNEQYF.

The CDR3 DNA is TGCGCCAGCAGCTTAGCGGGAGTGAGAACAGATACGCAGTATTTT. Translating it yields CASSLAGVRTDTQYF. The V and J genes are TRBV5-1 and TRBJ2-3, with TRBD2 identical over 8 bases. The CDR3 is 15 residues long. J was trimmed by 3 bases and V by 2 bases; bases with no gene match: 5. CDR1 is SGHRS and CDR2 is YFSETQ in the germline V gene.